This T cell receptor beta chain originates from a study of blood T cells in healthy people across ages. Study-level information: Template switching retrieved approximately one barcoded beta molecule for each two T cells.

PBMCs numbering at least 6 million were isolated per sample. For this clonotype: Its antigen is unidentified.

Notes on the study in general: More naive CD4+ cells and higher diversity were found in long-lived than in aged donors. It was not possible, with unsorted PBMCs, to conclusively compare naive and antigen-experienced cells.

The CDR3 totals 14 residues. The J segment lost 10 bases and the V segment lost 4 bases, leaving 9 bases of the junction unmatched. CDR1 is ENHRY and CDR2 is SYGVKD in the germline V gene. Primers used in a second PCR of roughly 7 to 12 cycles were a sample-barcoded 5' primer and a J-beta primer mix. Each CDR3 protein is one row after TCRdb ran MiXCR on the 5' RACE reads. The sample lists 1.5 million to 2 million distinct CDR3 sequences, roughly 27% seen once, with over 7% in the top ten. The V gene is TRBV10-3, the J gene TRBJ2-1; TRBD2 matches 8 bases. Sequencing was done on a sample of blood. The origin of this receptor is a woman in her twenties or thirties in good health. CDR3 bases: TGTGCCATCAGTGTTGCGGGGGGCCCGGGAGAGCAGTTCTTC. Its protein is CAISVAGGPGEQFF.